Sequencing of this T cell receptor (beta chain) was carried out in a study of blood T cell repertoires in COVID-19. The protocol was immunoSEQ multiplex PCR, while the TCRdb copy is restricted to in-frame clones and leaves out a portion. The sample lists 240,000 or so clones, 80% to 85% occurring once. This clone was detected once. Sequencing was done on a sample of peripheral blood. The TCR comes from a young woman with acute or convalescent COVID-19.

In nucleotides, the CDR3 is TGTGCCAGCAAAATAGATCCCCGCTATGGCTACACCTTC. It specifies CASKIDPRYGYTF. The rearrangement joins TRBV28 to TRBJ1-2; D gene uncertain. The germline V and J ends were trimmed by 7 bases and 4 bases, with 13 bases remaining between them. Germline lookup yields CDR1 MDHEN and CDR2 SYDVKM. This CDR3 contains 13 residues.